This TCR beta chain was identified during a study of CD8+ T cells in alopecia areata. Trimming shortened V by 3 bases and J by 6 bases, and 14 bases separated the two germline ends. Germline V gene lookup returns CDR1 GTSNPN and CDR2 SVGIG (reference sequence). The CDR3 is made up of 14 amino acids. Indicated treatment: oral pan-JAK inhibitor, 5-10 mg twice daily. After isolation, RNA underwent reverse transcription to generate cDNA as the sequencing template. Sequencing was performed with immunoSEQ multiplex PCR; in TCRdb, only in-frame clones are kept and a portion is missing. This table holds some 210,000 clones, over 60% found once.

This chain uses TRBV30 with TRBJ1-4, with D perhaps matching TRBD1 (5 bases). The TCR was taken from a human donor with alopecia areata. Source: CD4+ T cells sorted from blood, taken at approximately week 45, from a patient treated with tofacitinib. Here the CDR3 reads CAWSGGGNDEKLFF. Written as DNA, the CDR3 is TGTGCCTGGAGCGGGGGTGGGAACGATGAAAAACTGTTTTTT.